A selection of T cell receptor beta chains follows, all from one sample in a study of identical twins. Using its own MiXCR run on the 5' RACE reads, TCRdb lists one record per CDR3 protein. Of 1,800,000 or so distinct CDR3 sequences listed, around 33% are singletons. Sequenced sample: cord blood. The source of these receptors is a newborn girl in good health. Each CDR3 is given with its conserved first and last residue. The D gene is left open where the match is weak. The size field is filled for only some rows; it gives once, few, many or a size class.

v_gene,j_gene,d_gene,abundance,CDR3aa,CDR3nt
TRBV27,TRBJ2-3,TRBD2,few,CASSLASGSGTQYF,TGTGCCAGCAGTCTGGCTAGCGGGAGTGGTACGCAGTATTTT
TRBV28,TRBJ2-7,.,.,CASSPLLGTYEQYF,TGTGCCAGCAGCCCTCTACTAGGTACCTACGAGCAGTACTTC
TRBV5-6,TRBJ2-1,TRBD2,few,CASRERTGTSVSNEQFF,TGTGCCAGCAGAGAACGCACCGGGACTAGCGTCTCCAATGAGCAGTTCTTC
TRBV20-1,TRBJ2-7,TRBD2,.,CSARESLTSGSDEQYF,TGCAGTGCTAGAGAAAGCCTTACTAGCGGGAGCGATGAGCAGTACTTC
TRBV6-5,TRBJ2-1,TRBD2,.,CVSSYSPGGPNEQFF,TGTGTCAGCAGTTACTCACCGGGAGGGCCTAATGAGCAGTTCTTC
TRBV20-1,TRBJ2-2,TRBD2,.,CSARDRGRVYTGELFF,TGCAGTGCTAGAGATCGCGGGAGGGTTTACACCGGGGAGCTGTTTTTT
TRBV20-1,TRBJ2-7,.,.,CSATRTAVSYEQYF,TGCAGTGCTACCAGGACAGCCGTCTCCTACGAGCAGTACTTC
TRBV11-2,TRBJ2-7,TRBD1,.,CASSFLSGTGEQYF,TGTGCCAGCAGCTTTCTTTCAGGGACAGGCGAGCAGTACTTC
TRBV4-1,TRBJ2-1,.,.,CASSQEQGRYEQFF,TGCGCCAGCAGCCAAGAACAGGGGAGGTACGAGCAGTTCTTC
TRBV5-1,TRBJ2-1,TRBD2,.,CASSLTSGGNPGDEQFF,TGCGCCAGCAGCTTGACTAGCGGGGGTAACCCAGGGGATGAGCAGTTCTTC
TRBV5-5,TRBJ2-1,.,.,CASSLLTAYNEQFF,TGTGCCAGCAGCTTGCTGACGGCCTACAATGAGCAGTTCTTC
TRBV4-2,TRBJ1-1,TRBD1,.,CASSFDRVEAFF,TGTGCCAGCAGTTTCGACAGGGTTGAAGCTTTCTTT
TRBV27,TRBJ1-2,.,.,CASSLRIGTGRLNYGYTF,TGTGCCAGCAGTTTACGAATCGGAACAGGGCGGTTAAACTATGGCTACACCTTC
TRBV7-8,TRBJ2-1,.,once,CASSPSMEEQFF,TGTGCCAGCAGCCCGAGTATGGAGGAGCAGTTCTTC
TRBV3-1,TRBJ1-4,.,many,CASSQVREKLFF,TGTGCCAGCAGCCAAGTTCGCGAAAAACTGTTTTTT
TRBV3-1,TRBJ2-1,TRBD2,few,CASSRLPSGGLSYNEQFF,TGTGCCAGCAGCCGTCTTCCTAGCGGGGGCCTCTCCTACAATGAGCAGTTCTTC
TRBV10-3,TRBJ2-7,TRBD1,few,CAISPTGAVGYEQYF,TGTGCCATCAGCCCAACAGGGGCGGTAGGCTACGAGCAGTACTTC
TRBV4-1,TRBJ1-2,.,few,CASSQSPLLRQAGEGYTF,TGCGCCAGCAGCCAAAGTCCCCTATTACGACAGGCGGGTGAGGGCTACACCTTC
TRBV2,TRBJ2-3,TRBD2,.,CASSGLAGVYDTQYF,TGTGCCAGCAGTGGACTAGCGGGAGTTTACGATACGCAGTATTTT
TRBV7-9,TRBJ1-4,.,.,CASSLKEGVEKLFF,TGTGCCAGCAGCTTAAAAGAGGGAGTTGAAAAACTGTTTTTT
TRBV18,TRBJ1-1,.,.,CASSPQVQGNTEAFF,TGTGCCAGCTCACCGCAGGTACAGGGGAACACTGAAGCTTTCTTT
TRBV12-3/TRBV12-4,TRBJ2-5,.,few,CASSPVSNGETQYF,TGTGCCAGCAGCCCGGTCTCGAATGGGGAGACCCAGTACTTC
TRBV18,TRBJ1-1,.,.,CASSPLPRQHNTEAFF,TGTGCCAGCTCACCCCTTCCCCGACAGCACAACACTGAAGCTTTCTTT
TRBV29-1,TRBJ2-1,.,few,CSVMQWDVEVAVFTSHEQFF,TGCAGCGTTATGCAATGGGACGTAGAGGTGGCGGTGTTTACCTCACATGAGCAGTTCTTC
TRBV15,TRBJ2-1,TRBD2,few,CATSRDRWTSGVSSYNEQFF,TGTGCCACCAGCAGAGATCGCTGGACTAGCGGGGTCAGCTCCTACAATGAGCAGTTCTTC
TRBV29-1,TRBJ2-1,TRBD2,many,CASGGVNEQFF,TGCGCTAGCGGGGGGGTGAATGAGCAGTTCTTC
TRBV6-5,TRBJ1-2,.,many,CASSNGGWSYGYTF,TGTGCCAGCAGTAACGGGGGGTGGAGCTATGGCTACACCTTC
TRBV10-3,TRBJ1-1,.,many,CAISEPGNTEAFF,TGTGCCATCAGTGAACCAGGGAACACTGAAGCTTTCTTT
TRBV6-5,TRBJ1-6,.,.,CASLPGYLYNSPLHF,TGTGCCAGTTTACCGGGTTACCTCTATAATTCACCCCTCCACTTT
TRBV12-3/TRBV12-4,TRBJ2-1,.,few,CASTPQARMSNEQFF,TGTGCCAGCACCCCCCAGGCGCGGATGTCCAATGAGCAGTTCTTC
TRBV4-2,TRBJ1-6,.,.,CASSPQDRLLSPLHF,TGTGCCAGCAGCCCCCAGGACAGACTTCTTTCACCCCTCCACTTT
TRBV5-1,TRBJ2-4,TRBD1,.,CASSLAVRGLVAKNIQYF,TGCGCCAGCAGCTTGGCTGTCAGGGGGCTGGTAGCCAAAAACATTCAGTACTTC
TRBV5-1,TRBJ2-7,.,.,CASSQTGASYEQYF,TGCGCCAGCAGTCAAACAGGAGCCTCCTACGAGCAGTACTTC
TRBV4-1,TRBJ1-6,TRBD1,.,CASSHQAGGNSPLHF,TGCGCCAGCAGCCATCAGGCAGGGGGTAATTCACCCCTCCACTTT
TRBV7-2,TRBJ2-1,TRBD2,many,CASSLARLAQYNEQFF,TGTGCCAGCAGCTTAGCCAGACTAGCCCAGTACAATGAGCAGTTCTTC
TRBV3-1,TRBJ2-1,.,.,CASSQALAYNEQFF,TGTGCCAGCAGCCAAGCTCTAGCCTACAATGAGCAGTTCTTC
TRBV20-1,TRBJ2-7,TRBD2,.,CSARDGGLAGLYEQYF,TGCAGTGCTAGAGACGGGGGACTAGCGGGACTCTACGAGCAGTACTTC
TRBV3-1,TRBJ2-5,TRBD2,.,CASSQVLAVAEQTQYF,TGTGCCAGCAGCCAAGTGCTAGCGGTTGCGGAACAGACCCAGTACTTC
TRBV12-5,TRBJ2-5,.,.,CASGLVGGDKETQYF,TGTGCTAGTGGTTTGGTGGGCGGGGATAAGGAGACCCAGTACTTC
TRBV5-1,TRBJ2-4,.,.,CASSLGIGGKDIQYF,TGCGCCAGCAGCTTGGGTATAGGAGGAAAGGACATTCAGTACTTC
TRBV10-3,TRBJ2-1,TRBD2,few,CAISDSLGTSLNNEQFF,TGTGCCATCAGTGACAGCCTCGGGACTAGCCTGAACAATGAGCAGTTCTTC
TRBV15,TRBJ2-3,.,few,CATSRGIASSTDTQYF,TGTGCCACCAGCAGGGGAATAGCCTCTAGCACAGATACGCAGTATTTT
TRBV13,TRBJ2-7,.,once,CASSFPRRTSEQYF,TGTGCCAGCAGCTTCCCTAGGAGAACGAGCGAGCAGTACTTC
TRBV20-1,TRBJ2-3,.,few,CSARGVYTQYF,TGCAGTGCTAGAGGGGTATATACGCAGTATTTT
TRBV24-1,TRBJ2-5,.,.,CATSDWNEGTQYF,TGTGCCACCAGTGATTGGAACGAGGGGACCCAGTACTTC
TRBV28,TRBJ2-3,.,.,CASSLTVDAQYF,TGTGCCAGCAGTTTAACAGTGGACGCGCAGTATTTT
TRBV5-1,TRBJ1-2,.,.,CASSLSSGSQLNYGYTF,TGCGCCAGCAGCTTAAGTTCAGGATCCCAACTTAACTATGGCTACACCTTC
TRBV12-3/TRBV12-4,TRBJ2-3,TRBD1,few,CASRGTGGKDFSTDTQYF,TGTGCCAGCAGAGGGACAGGGGGGAAGGATTTTAGCACAGATACGCAGTATTTT
TRBV6-5,TRBJ1-4,TRBD1,.,CASSYDRGRGEKLFF,TGTGCCAGCAGTTACGACAGGGGGCGCGGTGAAAAACTGTTTTTT
TRBV9,TRBJ1-5,.,few,CASSVEDGSNQPQHF,TGTGCCAGCAGCGTAGAGGACGGTAGCAATCAGCCCCAGCATTTT
TRBV6-2/TRBV6-3,TRBJ2-1,TRBD2,many,CASRRTSGVYNEQFF,TGTGCCAGCAGAAGGACTAGCGGGGTGTACAATGAGCAGTTCTTC